The 12 T cell receptor beta chains given below trace back to one sample, sequenced in a study of beta chain features in type 1 diabetes. cDNA synthesis used the whole RNA isolate, giving expressed TCRB sequences. The assay was immunoSEQ multiplex PCR, and TCRdb's table has in-frame clones only and misses some. The table lists some 140,000 clones, 9% to 9.5% of them singletons. The specimen was central memory CD4+ T cells from blood. These receptors all stem from a man aged 18 to 29 in good health.

In this sample, this clone turned up a few times. This chain connects TRBV5-1 to TRBJ2-6; D gene uncertain. Germline lookup yields CDR1 SGHRS and CDR2 YFSETQ. With 0 bases removed from V and 0 bases from J, the gap between germline ends came to 4 bases. The CDR3 runs 15 residues. CDR3 nucleotide sequence: TGCGCCAGCAGCTTGGGACACTCTGGGGCCAACGTCCTGACTTTC. Protein product: CASSLGHSGANVLTF.

This sequence joins TRBV7-9 and TRBJ2-5, with a weak D call TRBD2 (7 bases). The germline V and J ends were trimmed by 4 bases and 3 bases, with 18 bases remaining between them. Germline V gives CDR1 SEHNR, CDR2 FQNEAQ (reference sequence). The CDR3 loop spans 16 amino acids. This CDR3 reads CASSSRGRGTKETQYF. The CDR3 DNA reads TGTGCCAGCAGCTCTCGGGGGCGGGGGACAAAAGAGACCCAGTACTTC.

The sample holds a few counts of this clone. This sequence joins TRBV6-1 and TRBJ2-7; TRBD1 matches 8 bases. The CDR3 is 13 residues long. The trim removed 8 bases at V and 6 bases at J, leaving 9 bases unmatched. Per the germline V gene, CDR1 is MNHNS and CDR2 is SASEGT. CDR3 DNA sequence: TGTGCCAGCGTACGACAGGGGACGGGCGAGCAGTACTTC. It is translated as CASVRQGTGEQYF.

The J gene is TRBJ1-1, the V gene TRBV7-9, with 12 bases matching TRBD1. The CDR3 has 15 amino acids. V lost 4 bases and J lost 5; bases outside the gene matches: 5. Germline V gene sequence: CDR1 SEHNR, CDR2 FQNEAQ (reference sequence). The CDR3: CASSSRDRGPTEAFF. The CDR3, as DNA: TGTGCCAGCAGCTCCCGGGACAGGGGGCCAACTGAAGCTTTCTTT.

The rearrangement joins TRBV11-2 to TRBJ2-3, with D perhaps matching TRBD2 (6 bases). V was trimmed by 4 bases and J by 2 bases, leaving 16 bases between them. Germline V gene lookup returns CDR1 SGHAT and CDR2 FQNNGV. The CDR3 contains 16 residues. The CDR3 loop reads CASSSPGDRYTDTQYF. In DNA form, the CDR3 reads TGTGCCAGCAGCTCCCCGGGGGACCGATACACAGATACGCAGTATTTT.

In this sample, this clone turned up a few times. DNA for the CDR3: TGTGCCAGCAGCTTTGGGGAGTTTTACGAGCAGTACTTC. It translates to CASSFGEFYEQYF. The J gene is TRBJ2-7, the V gene TRBV11-2; possibly TRBD2 for D (5 bases). V was trimmed by 3 bases and J by 4 bases, leaving 10 bases between them. This CDR3 has 13 amino acids. Germline CDR1 and CDR2: SGHAT and FQNNGV.

This clone came up a few times. The chain uses TRBV7-3 and TRBJ1-2; unclear D gene. The CDR3 is 13 residues long. The germline V gene encodes CDR1 SGHTA and CDR2 FQGTGA. With 1 base removed from V and 8 bases from J, the gap between germline ends came to 11 bases. CDR3 sequence (DNA): TGTGCCAGCAGCTTAAGTAGTGTGGGCGGCTACACCTTC. This sequence encodes CASSLSSVGGYTF.

This clone was counted only a few times. V usage is TRBV2 and J usage is TRBJ2-2; D gene uncertain. The CDR3 has 11 residues. Germline V gene data show CDR1 as SNHLY and CDR2 as FYNNEI. V was shortened by 8 bases and J by 8 bases, with 9 bases between the two germline ends. The DNA of the CDR3 is TGTGCCAGCGTTTTTTCTGGGGAGCTGTTTTTT. Translation: CASVFSGELFF.

The chain carries TRBV7-8 and TRBJ2-5, with 12 bases lining up with TRBD2. Germline assignment: CDR1 SGHVS and CDR2 FQNEAQ. CDR3 length equals 17 residues. V lost 1 base to trimming and J lost 5 bases; unmatched junction nucleotides: 8. The CDR3 bases are TGTGCCAGCAGCTTAGAGGTTGCTAGCGGGGGGGTGGAGACCCAGTACTTC. Encoded protein: CASSLEVASGGVETQYF.

In its sample, this clone was seen a few times. The chain has TRBV30 and TRBJ2-3; 10 positions match TRBD2. Germline V gene data show CDR1 as GTSNPN and CDR2 as SVGIG (reference sequence). The CDR3 loop spans 16 amino acids. V gave up 3 bases and J gave up 2 bases; unmatched junction bases: 8. The CDR3 DNA follows: TGTGCCTGGAGAGGGCTAGCGGGGGAGTTCACAGATACGCAGTATTTT. It encodes CAWRGLAGEFTDTQYF. The complete variable domain, with remaining parts taken from reference TRBV30 and TRBJ2-3, reads SQTIHQWPATLVQPVGSPLSLECTVEGTSNPNLYWYRQAAGRGLQLLFYSVGIGQISSEVPQNLSASRPQDRQFILSSKKLLLSDSGFYLCAWRGLAGEFTDTQYFGPGTRLTVL.

The gene calls are TRBV7-2 and TRBJ2-2; D possibly corresponds to TRBD1 (5 bases). V lost 1 base to trimming and J lost 0 bases, with 9 bases between them. Germline V gives CDR1 SGHTA, CDR2 FQGNSA. The CDR3 is made up of 16 amino acids. The CDR3, as DNA: TGTGCCAGCAGCTTAGGGAAGGGGTCGAACACCGGGGAGCTGTTTTTT. It translates to CASSLGKGSNTGELFF.

This clone has just a few counts. Other DNA sequences in the sample encode the same CDR3. This chain connects TRBV19 to TRBJ2-6; D is unresolved. CDR1 and CDR2 from the germline V gene are LNHDA and SQIVND (reference sequence). The V end was cut by 1 base, the J end by 0 bases, with 4 bases between. The CDR3 spans 15 residues. In nucleotides, the CDR3 is TGTGCCAGTAGTATAGGCGACTCTGGGGCCAACGTCCTGACTTTC. Its translation is CASSIGDSGANVLTF.